The next 29 T cell receptor beta chains were all read from a single sample in a study of Graves' ophthalmopathy and Graves' hyperthyroidism. Amplification targeted the TCR beta CDR3 regions, with RNA transcripts as the source material. First-round RT-PCR used HTBI primers; second-round multiplex PCR followed. MiXCR, applied by TCRdb to the multiplex PCR reads, yields one record per CDR3 protein. The table includes hundreds of thousands of distinct CDR3 sequences, roughly 14% detected once. Sequenced: blood. These receptors all come from a woman aged 30 to 39 with Graves' ophthalmopathy.

This rearrangement joins TRBV28 to TRBJ1-2; D gene unclear. The CDR3 is made up of 14 amino acids. Looked up from germline, CDR1 is MDHEN and CDR2 is SYDVKM. V gave up 1 base and J gave up 4 bases, with 10 bases separating them. The DNA of the CDR3 is TGTGCCAGCAGTTTATTCACGGGGAGCTATGGCTACACCTTC. This encodes CASSLFTGSYGYTF.

The rearrangement links TRBV7-8 to TRBJ1-2; 12 nucleotides agree with TRBD1. This CDR3 contains 16 residues. V lost 5 bases and J lost 7; bases outside the gene matches: 11. Germline loops: CDR1 SGHVS, CDR2 FQNEAQ. CDR3 sequence (DNA): TGTGCCAGCAGCCCCAGGGGGGGACAGGGGGCCTCTGGCTACACCTTC. It yields the protein CASSPRGGQGASGYTF.

This clonotype came up many times. The chain links TRBV27 to TRBJ1-6; tentative D call: TRBD1 (5 bases). Germline lookup yields CDR1 MNHEY and CDR2 SMNVEV (reference sequence). The CDR3 is made up of 15 amino acids. V lost 5 bases and J 6 bases, leaving 14 bases between the germline ends. CDR3 amino acids: CASSPRGGVNSPLHF. CDR3 sequence (DNA): TGTGCCAGCAGTCCTAGGGGAGGGGTTAATTCACCCCTCCACTTT.

This rearrangement joins TRBV30 to TRBJ1-3; D is unclear. With 2 bases removed from V and 0 bases from J, the gap between germline ends came to 11 bases. This CDR3 is built from 15 residues. Per germline, CDR1 GTSNPN and CDR2 SVGIG (reference sequence). The CDR3 DNA is TGTGCCTGGAGTCACGGACGGGCCTCTGGAAACACCATATATTTT. Protein: CAWSHGRASGNTIYF. The full variable domain, completed using reference TRBV30 and TRBJ1-3, is SQTIHQWPATLVQPVGSPLSLECTVEGTSNPNLYWYRQAAGRGLQLLFYSVGIGQISSEVPQNLSASRPQDRQFILSSKKLLLSDSGFYLCAWSHGRASGNTIYFGEGSWLTVV.

Many counts were recorded for this clonotype. The rearrangement joins TRBV12-3 or TRBV12-4 to TRBJ1-1; D perhaps matches TRBD1 (6 bases). This CDR3 has 14 residues. Trimming pared 4 bases from V and 2 bases from J, leaving 11 bases between. CDR3 loop: CASSWDTRNTEAFF. CDR3 in DNA: TGTGCCAGCAGTTGGGACACTCGAAACACTGAAGCTTTCTTT.

This clonotype was observed at least ten times. The V and J genes are TRBV6-5 and TRBJ2-7; 9 positions agree with TRBD1. CDR1 and CDR2 (germline): MNHEY, SVGAGI. The CDR3 extends over 16 amino acids. The trim removed 0 bases at V and 0 bases at J, leaving 3 bases unmatched. Written as DNA, the CDR3 is TGTGCCAGCAGTTACTCGAGGACAGGGGACTCCTACGAGCAGTACTTC. This translates into CASSYSRTGDSYEQYF.

This clonotype was observed at least ten times. The gene calls are TRBV20-1 and TRBJ1-6; TRBD1 aligns across 10 bases. J was trimmed by 9 bases and V by 2 bases; bases with no gene match: 7. The CDR3 has 15 amino acids. From germline, CDR1 is DFQATT and CDR2 SNEGSKA (reference sequence). The CDR3 nucleotides are TGCAGTGCTAGAAGACAGGGGGCAGAGAGTTCACCCCTCCACTTT. Residues: CSARRQGAESSPLHF.

The chain couples TRBV7-3 to TRBJ2-2, with TRBD2 as a possible D gene (6 bases). The germline CDR1 and CDR2 sequences are SGHTA and FQGTGA. The V end was cut by 4 bases, the J end by 6 bases, with 15 bases between. The CDR3 totals 15 residues. The CDR3 DNA reads as TGTGCCAGCAGCTCCGTCGTAACGGGAGCCGGGGAGCTGTTTTTT. This sequence encodes CASSSVVTGAGELFF.

The rearrangement links TRBV6-5 to TRBJ1-1; D is possibly TRBD1 (6 bases). The CDR3 contains 15 residues. The germline V gene encodes CDR1 MNHEY and CDR2 SVGAGI. Trimming left V 0 bases short and J 4 bases short, with 12 bases between. The chain's CDR3 is CASSYSGGRGTEAFF. Here the CDR3 DNA reads TGTGCCAGCAGTTACTCAGGGGGGCGCGGCACTGAAGCTTTCTTT.

This clonotype has just a few counts. A much larger clone sits a single nucleotide away, making a read error possible. The rearrangement links TRBV15 to TRBJ1-1, with D hard to call. The CDR3 has 13 residues. Germline V gives CDR1 LNHNV, CDR2 YYDKDF (reference sequence). CDR3 nucleotides: TGTGCCACCAGCAGTGATCTGGGCACTGATGCTTTCTTT. This gives the protein CATSSDLGTDAFF. Filled out from reference TRBV15 and TRBJ1-1, the complete variable domain reads DAMVIQNPRYQVTQFGKPVTLSCSQTLNHNVMYWYQQKSSQAPKLLFHYYDKDFNNEADTPDNFQSRRPNTSFCFLDIRSPGLGDTAMYLCATSSDLGTDAFFGQGTRLTVV.

Ten or more counts support this clonotype. This chain connects TRBV28 to TRBJ1-2; 8 bases align to TRBD1. The V gene end was trimmed by 7 bases and the J gene end by 1 base; junction bases not matched to a gene: 8. Germline assignment: CDR1 MDHEN and CDR2 SYDVKM. The length of the CDR3 is 15 residues. DNA of the CDR3: TGTGCCAGCAAATTTACAGGGGGAGTTAACTATGGCTACACCTTC. Amino acids: CASKFTGGVNYGYTF.

The CDR3 DNA follows: TGCGCCAGCAGCTTGCTCCGGGGGCACATTCAGTACTTC. Residues: CASSLLRGHIQYF. The rearrangement links TRBV5-1 to TRBJ2-4, with D perhaps matching TRBD1 or TRBD2 (6 bases each). The CDR3 contains 13 residues. CDR1 SGHRS and CDR2 YFSETQ come from the germline V gene. V lost 1 base and J lost 8, with 10 bases in between.

This clonotype was detected many times. This chain uses TRBV7-8 with TRBJ1-1; TRBD1 is a possible D gene (5 bases). CDR3 length: 12 residues. CDR1 SGHVS and CDR2 FQNEAQ come from the germline V gene. The ends were cut back, 4 bases at V and 8 bases at J, with 11 bases in the middle. The CDR3 DNA reads TGTGCCAGCAGCTGGGGGAGTAACGAAGCTTTCTTT. Encoded protein: CASSWGSNEAFF.

The rearrangement joins TRBV4-1 to TRBJ2-2; TRBD2 might be the D (5 bases). The CDR3 has 13 residues. Germline-derived CDR1 and CDR2 are MGHRA and YSYEKL. V lost 3 bases, J lost 6 bases, and 8 bases lay in between. The CDR3 sequence: CASSHAGAGELFF. The CDR3 DNA is TGCGCCAGCAGCCACGCCGGGGCCGGGGAGCTGTTTTTT.

This clonotype was observed many times. This sequence joins TRBV6-1 and TRBJ2-7, with D maybe TRBD1 (6 bases). V lost 6 bases, J lost 2 bases, and 14 bases lay in between. Germline lookup yields CDR1 MNHNS and CDR2 SASEGT. The CDR3 contains 14 residues. CDR3 DNA sequence: TGTGCCAGCAGCGCAGGGGTAAGAACCTACGAGCAGTACTTC. Its translation is CASSAGVRTYEQYF.

This clonotype was counted between two and nine times. This rearrangement joins TRBV3-1 to TRBJ1-2, with D unresolved. CDR1 and CDR2 (germline): LGHDT, YNNKEL (reference sequence). Trimming cost V 1 base and J 2 bases, with 11 bases left between them. This CDR3 region has 15 residues. The CDR3: CASSQAGGGNYGYTF. The CDR3 bases are TGTGCCAGCAGCCAAGCGGGCGGTGGAAACTATGGCTACACCTTC.

The CDR3 nucleotides are TGTGCCAGCAGCTTATTAGGGACAGGGTGGGAGACCCAGTACTTC. Encoded protein: CASSLLGTGWETQYF. V usage is TRBV7-8 and J usage is TRBJ2-5; 9 positions agree with TRBD1. Germline lookup yields CDR1 SGHVS and CDR2 FQNEAQ. CDR3 length: 15 residues. V trimming: 2 bases; J trimming: 5 bases; junction bases outside the gene matches: 6.

This clonotype was found many times. The V call is TRBV6-6, the J call TRBJ2-7, with unresolved D. The CDR3 runs 12 residues. Deletions cut 2 bases from V and 6 bases from J, with 8 bases between. Germline-derived CDR1 and CDR2 are MNHNY and SVGAGI (reference sequence). For the CDR3, the DNA is TGTGCCAGCAGTTACCTCAAGGCCGAGCAGTACTTC. This sequence encodes CASSYLKAEQYF.

Comments on this clonotype: At one of its ends the junction is not consistent with the germline gene, which may arise from a read error. The chain joins TRBV19 to TRBJ1-5; a possible D gene is TRBD1 (6 bases). The CDR3 is made up of 14 amino acids. Germline assignment: CDR1 LNHDA and CDR2 SQIVND (reference sequence). The CDR3 spells CARSWGAGNQPQHF. The CDR3, as DNA: TGTGCCCGTAGTTGGGGGGCCGGCAATCAGCCCCAGCATTTT.

This clonotype was detected ten times or more. This chain joins TRBV27 and TRBJ1-2, with 7 bases lining up with TRBD1. This CDR3 region has 13 residues. The germline gives CDR1 MNHEY, CDR2 SMNVEV (reference sequence). V gave up 3 bases and J gave up 6 bases; unmatched junction bases: 4. The CDR3 here is CASSLGQSDGYTF. The CDR3 DNA reads as TGTGCCAGCAGTTTGGGACAGTCGGATGGCTACACCTTC.

Many counts were recorded for this clonotype. This chain links TRBV7-2 with TRBJ1-5; no clear D. The V gene lost 6 bases and the J gene lost 5 bases, with 17 bases spanning the gap. CDR1 and CDR2 (germline): SGHTA, FQGNSA. CDR3 length equals 15 residues. The CDR3 DNA sequence: TGTGCCAGCAGTGTGACGTCTCTACCCCATCAGCCCCAGCATTTT. The encoded protein is CASSVTSLPHQPQHF. The full variable domain, rest sourced from reference TRBV7-2 and TRBJ1-5, is GAGVSQSPSNKVTEKGKDVELRCDPISGHTALYWYRQSLGQGLEFLIYFQGNSAPDKSGLPSDRFSAERTGGSVSTLTIQRTQQEDSAVYLCASSVTSLPHQPQHFGDGTRLSIL.

In its sample, this clonotype was seen a few times. The chain links TRBV3-1 to TRBJ2-7, with 7 nucleotides matching TRBD1. The length of the CDR3 is 15 residues. V dropped 1 base and J dropped 5; count of bases not matched to a gene: 8. Germline CDR1 is LGHDT and CDR2 is YNNKEL (reference sequence). CDR3 loop: CASSQGQGGGHEQYF. CDR3 DNA: TGTGCCAGCAGCCAAGGACAAGGGGGCGGCCACGAGCAGTACTTC.

In this sample, this clonotype turned up many times. The chain carries TRBV20-1 and TRBJ1-2; no firm D call. V was clipped by 1 base and J by 4 bases, with 7 bases between them. CDR3 length: 12 amino acids. Germline V gives CDR1 DFQATT, CDR2 SNEGSKA (reference sequence). DNA of the CDR3: TGCAGTGCTAGAGTAGGTGGCTATGGCTACACCTTC. This sequence encodes CSARVGGYGYTF.

The sample holds many counts of this clonotype. The V call is TRBV29-1, the J call TRBJ1-1; no clear D. Per the germline V gene, CDR1 is SQVTM and CDR2 is ANQGSEA. This CDR3 spans 14 amino acids. The germline V and J ends were trimmed by 0 bases and 4 bases, with 12 bases remaining between them. CDR3 protein: CSVEDRAWGTEAFF. CDR3 nucleotides: TGCAGCGTTGAAGATCGGGCATGGGGCACTGAAGCTTTCTTT.

At least ten counts were recorded for this clonotype. This rearrangement joins TRBV7-6 to TRBJ2-7; tentatively, D is TRBD1 (6 bases). CDR3 length: 16 residues. Trimming pared 5 bases from V and 2 bases from J, leaving 19 bases between. Germline V gene data show CDR1 as SGHVS and CDR2 as FNYEAQ. The CDR3: CASSPAGAESPYEQYF. As DNA, the CDR3 is TGTGCCAGCAGCCCCGCAGGGGCGGAGTCCCCCTACGAGCAGTACTTC.

This clonotype has just a few counts. The rearrangement uses TRBV12-3 or TRBV12-4 and TRBJ1-6, with a tentative D call TRBD1 (6 bases). CDR3 length equals 14 residues. V was clipped by 3 bases and J by 9 bases, with 12 bases between them. In DNA, the CDR3 is TGTGCCAGCAGTTTCATGGGGGCCCCTTCACCCCTCCACTTT. It is translated as CASSFMGAPSPLHF.

This clonotype has ten or more counts. The CDR3 protein is CSASGGGLNYGYTF. For the CDR3, the DNA is TGCAGTGCTAGTGGCGGGGGCCTGAACTATGGCTACACCTTC. The V and J genes are TRBV20-1 and TRBJ1-2; the D gene is possibly TRBD1 (6 bases). With 3 bases removed from V and 2 bases from J, the gap between germline ends came to 13 bases. This CDR3 contains 14 residues. The germline gives CDR1 DFQATT, CDR2 SNEGSKA (reference sequence).

This clonotype was counted many times. This chain links TRBV10-3 with TRBJ2-5, with D perhaps assigned TRBD1 or TRBD2 (5 bases each). V lost 5 bases to trimming and J lost 3 bases, with 10 bases between them. This CDR3 is 13 amino acids long. Germline-derived CDR1 and CDR2 are ENHRY and SYGVKD. CDR3 sequence reads: CAISKQGEETQYF. DNA of the CDR3: TGTGCCATCAGTAAGCAGGGAGAAGAGACCCAGTACTTC.

This clonotype was seen ten or more times. J is TRBJ2-5 and V is TRBV27, with D uncertain. V was trimmed by 2 bases and J by 1 base, leaving 8 bases between them. Germline lookup yields CDR1 MNHEY and CDR2 SMNVEV (reference sequence). This CDR3 is 14 amino acids long. The CDR3: CASSLGVSQETQYF. The CDR3 nucleotides are TGTGCCAGCAGTTTAGGAGTAAGCCAAGAGACCCAGTACTTC.